This TCR beta chain stems from a study of PD-1 blockade in classical Hodgkin lymphoma. Study-wide context: Patients in the cohort were put on intravenous nivolumab, 3 mg/kg every 2 weeks.

The repertoire was sequenced with immunoSEQ multiplex PCR; TCRdb's copy has only in-frame clones and lacks some. The sample has just under 45,000 clones; under 75% are singletons. Study-wide results and limits: Among the patients, those starting nivolumab under 1 year after ASCT were excluded. It was CD4+ TCR diversity, not CD8+, that rose significantly by C4D1. Baseline diversity in complete responders resembled that of newly diagnosed patients.

The V end was cut by 7 bases, the J end by 4 bases, with 14 bases between. Germline loops: CDR1 SGHRS, CDR2 YFSETQ. The CDR3 runs 13 residues. A note on this clone: What it recognizes is unknown.

Every patient had relapsed following autologous stem cell transplantation, and cohorts differed in brentuximab vedotin exposure. V and J are TRBV5-1 and TRBJ1-2, with D unclear. This receptor was identified in a human donor with classical Hodgkin lymphoma. The starting material was peripheral blood mononuclear cells (PBMCs), obtained before the second cycle of nivolumab. DNA for the CDR3: TGCGCCAGCGCCCCATCCAGGCCCTATGGCTACACCTTC. Translation gives CASAPSRPYGYTF.